What follows is one TCR beta chain and its context. These data belong to a study of blood T cell repertoires in COVID-19. Study summary: Italy, Spain and the United States were the sources of the convalescent and acute COVID-19 samples. PBMCs, B-cell-depleted T cells, or T cells were the source of the cDNA or gDNA that made up the material.

Deletions cut 1 base from V and 3 bases from J, with 17 bases between. This CDR3 is built from 16 residues. Looked up from germline, CDR1 is SGHRS and CDR2 is YFSETQ. Original processing notes: Reference gene primer amplification gave estimated nucleated cell counts. Sequencing used immunoSEQ multiplex PCR; TCRdb keeps in-frame clones, though not all of them. D and trimming come from the DNA, and the V and J calls and clone size come from that table. The table records hundreds of thousands of clones, over 80% of them present only once. Sequences were obtained from peripheral blood. The origin of this receptor is a woman in her 50s with active or convalescent COVID-19. This chain joins TRBV5-1 and TRBJ2-7; the D is unclear. The CDR3 reads CASSLFTSGSRYEQYF. Written as DNA, the CDR3 is TGCGCCAGCAGCTTGTTCACGTCCGGGTCCCGCTACGAGCAGTACTTC.